This T cell receptor (beta chain) was documented in a study of T cells after yellow fever vaccination (dated by TCRdb to between 2019 and 2020). In the study overall: Libraries from fractions with low cell numbers were prepared with the SMART-Seq v4 Ultra Low Input RNA kit. To follow T-cell clones before and after both primary and booster YFV17D yellow fever vaccination, bulk TCR alpha and beta repertoires underwent longitudinal sequencing. Two healthy male donors, one aged 18 to 30 and one aged 30 to 40 years, made up the cohort. Blood was collected at multiple timepoints before and after primary and secondary immunization, and bulk PBMC replicates and cell subsets were isolated.

Beyond this particular receptor, the publication reports: The secondary T-cell response was weaker than the primary response but faster, peaking on day 5 instead of day 15. A small share of clonotypes was detected in both CD4 and CD8 compartments, with the overlap likely arising from convergent recombination. Most clones expanded after primary vaccination (almost 97% of CD4 and roughly 88% of CD8) were re-detected after the booster, suggesting that broad memory maintenance occurred. Only two donors were included in the study, so the extent to which the findings can be generalized is limited. Computational filtering was required because FACS-sorted repertoires could contain abundant contaminating clonotypes from the bulk population.

Cut back by 3 bases and 3 bases, the V and J ends lie 6 bases apart. The germline V gene yields LGHNA for CDR1 and YNFKEQ for CDR2. Including the terminal cysteine and phenylalanine, the CDR3 comprises 13 residues. Only CDR3 DNA is held: 39 bases, read in frame from base 1. In this sample, this clonotype turned up many times. There is no known antigen for this receptor. No qualities accompany the bases; no much larger clone lies one base away. The sequencer listed for this sample is Illumina NovaSeq 6000. TCR cDNA was made using 5'RACE template switching, a step that added a universal primer site and unique molecular identifiers. cDNA synthesis was primed from both the TCR alpha and TCR beta constant segments. Libraries were amplified in two PCR steps, with sample barcodes and sequencing adapters added in the second step. Libraries were sequenced on Illumina HiSeq 2500 (2x100 bp) or NovaSeq (2x150 bp). For the original study's pipeline: Demultiplexing of reads and collapsing into UMI consensus sequences were performed with MIGEC, and V(D)J alignment was carried out with MiXCR. Clonotypes responding to the vaccine were identified with edgeR on replicate PBMC samples, with the criteria of FDR below 0.01 and a log2 fold change above 5 up to day 15. CD4 or CD8 identity was assigned to each bulk clonotype according to whether the clonotype was present at higher abundance in the sequenced CD4 repertoire or the sequenced CD8 repertoire. The public sequencing data were trimmed at Q25 with fastp and processed into clonotypes with MiXCR by TCRdb, which kept only in-frame beta chains. Rows merge per CDR3 protein into single entries with the most common DNA and genes. These V and J calls originate from TCRdb's pipeline instead of the authors' own analysis. The sample has 150,000 to 200,000 distinct CDR3 sequences on record, 9.3% of them singletons. The top ten constitute roughly 40% of the sample.

The sample's treatment or condition label, in plain terms: live attenuated yellow fever vaccine strain. A standard Ficoll-Paque protocol was used to isolate PBMCs from peripheral blood. CD4 and CD8 T-cell fractions were isolated with Dynabeads CD4 and CD8 positive selection kits. TriZol was used to extract RNA from bulk PBMCs, CD4 and CD8 fractions, and dextramer-positive and dextramer-negative fractions. The specimen comprised CD8+ T cells sorted from PBMCs, sampled 45 days after the yellow fever booster vaccination. The TCR originated in a man aged 18 to 29 who received the YFV17D yellow fever vaccine. This sequence uses TRBV4-2 and TRBJ1-5; no confident D gene assignment can be made. The CDR3 protein sequence reads: CASSHYLNQPQHF. The bases read TGTGCCAGCAGCCATTACCTCAATCAGCCCCAGCATTTT.